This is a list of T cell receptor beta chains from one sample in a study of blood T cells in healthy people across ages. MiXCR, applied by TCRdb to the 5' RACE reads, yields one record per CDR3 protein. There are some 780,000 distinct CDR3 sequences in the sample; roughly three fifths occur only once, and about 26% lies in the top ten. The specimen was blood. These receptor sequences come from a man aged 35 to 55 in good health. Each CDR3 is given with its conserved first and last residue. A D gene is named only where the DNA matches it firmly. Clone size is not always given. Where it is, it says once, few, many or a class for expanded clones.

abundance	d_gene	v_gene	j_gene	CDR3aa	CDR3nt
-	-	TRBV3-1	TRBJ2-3	CASSPGQTLSTDTQYF	TGTGCCAGCAGCCCCGGACAGACTCTAAGCACAGATACGCAGTATTTT
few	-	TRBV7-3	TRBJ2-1	CASSFSGSNNEQFF	TGTGCCAGCAGCTTTAGCGGCTCAAACAATGAGCAGTTCTTC
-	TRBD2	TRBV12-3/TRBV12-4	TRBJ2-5	CASSPLAGRVHEQYF	TGTGCCAGCAGCCCACTAGCGGGCCGGGTACATGAGCAGTACTTC
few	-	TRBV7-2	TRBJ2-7	CASSLATSYHEQYF	TGTGCCAGCAGCTTAGCGACCTCATATCACGAGCAGTACTTC
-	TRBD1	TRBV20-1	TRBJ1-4	CSARWTGAEKLFF	TGCAGTGCTCGATGGACAGGGGCCGAAAAACTGTTTTTT
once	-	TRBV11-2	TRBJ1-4	CASSLNGGGGGIEKLFF	TGTGCCAGCAGCTTAAACGGCGGGGGCGGCGGGATTGAAAAACTGTTTTTT
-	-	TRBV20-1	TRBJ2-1	CAISRSSVLNEEFF	TGCGCGATTTCCAGGTCGTCCGTCCTCAACGAGGAGTTCTTC
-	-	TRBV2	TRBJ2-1	CASDWMVGGGGEQFF	TGTGCCAGCGATTGGATGGTCGGGGGTGGGGGTGAGCAGTTCTTC
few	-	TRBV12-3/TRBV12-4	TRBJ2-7	CASSFGAGLEEQYF	TGTGCCAGCAGTTTTGGGGCAGGGTTGGAAGAGCAGTACTTC
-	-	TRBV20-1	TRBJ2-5	CSARGEAGPKTQYF	TGCAGTGCTAGAGGGGAGGCGGGGCCCAAGACCCAGTACTTC
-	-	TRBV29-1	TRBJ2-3	CSVFDQAYPDTQYF	TGCAGCGTTTTTGACCAGGCGTATCCAGATACGCAGTATTTT
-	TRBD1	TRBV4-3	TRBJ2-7	CASSQEIVGTGTYEQYF	TGCGCCAGCAGCCAAGAAATTGTCGGGACAGGTACCTACGAGCAGTACTTC
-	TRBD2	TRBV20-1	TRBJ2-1	CSARASGRAESYNEQFF	TGCAGTGCTAGAGCTAGCGGGAGGGCCGAATCGTACAATGAGCAGTTCTTC
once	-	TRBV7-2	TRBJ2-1	CASSSSGDLGYNEQFF	TGTGCCAGCAGCTCCTCAGGGGATCTGGGGTACAATGAGCAGTTCTTC
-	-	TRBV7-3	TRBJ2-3	CASSPTGFLNVITDTQYF	TGTGCCAGCAGCCCAACGGGGTTCTTAAACGTGATCACAGATACGCAGTATTTT
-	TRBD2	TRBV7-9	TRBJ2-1	CASSGLAGETVGQFF	TGTGCCAGCAGCGGACTAGCGGGTGAGACGGTGGGGCAGTTCTTC